This is a list of T cell receptor beta chains from one sample in a study of CD8+ T cells in alopecia areata. Clones were sequenced by immunoSEQ multiplex PCR, and TCRdb holds only the in-frame ones, with some missing. The sample has 150,000 or so clones, around 87% seen once. The starting material was CD8+ T cells sorted from blood, obtained at week 0. Receptors were obtained from a human donor with alopecia areata. Both conserved end residues are part of each CDR3. The D gene is left open where the match is weak. Clone size is not always given. Where it is, it says once, few, many or a class for expanded clones.

>TRBV9|TRBD1|NA|TRBJ2-3
TGTGCCAGCAGCGAGGGGACAGGATCCCCCCCAGATACGCAGTATTTT
CASSEGTGSPPDTQYF
>TRBV29-1|NA|NA|TRBJ2-2
TGCAGCGTTTATGACGGGAACACCGGGGAGCTGTTTTTT
CSVYDGNTGELFF
>TRBV11-2|NA|NA|TRBJ1-1
TGTGCCAGCAGCTTAGTTAAGGGGACGAACACTGAAGCTTTCTTT
CASSLVKGTNTEAFF
>TRBV6-5|NA|once|TRBJ2-7
TGTGCCAGCAGTTATCCCCCTTTTTCAGCTCGTATCGGGCAGTACTTC
CASSYPPFSARIGQYF
>TRBV29-1|NA|few|TRBJ2-7
TGCAGCGTTGTGGGGGGTTACGAGCAGTACTTC
CSVVGGYEQYF
>TRBV6-1|NA|NA|TRBJ2-4
TGTGCCAGCAGTGAGGGACCCCTAACCGGAAACATTCAGTACTTC
CASSEGPLTGNIQYF
>TRBV30|NA|once|TRBJ2-7
TGTGCCTGGAGGCCCAGAATTACCTACGAGCAGTACTTC
CAWRPRITYEQYF
>TRBV19|NA|NA|TRBJ2-1
TGTGCCAGTAGCCCTCGGGACTTCCCTTACAATGAGCAGTTCTTC
CASSPRDFPYNEQFF
>TRBV29-1|NA|NA|TRBJ1-1
TGCAGCGTTGACATTGGCGCTGAAGCTTTCTTT
CSVDIGAEAFF
>TRBV9|NA|NA|TRBJ1-1
TGTGCCAGCAGCGAGGGGAGGCACACTGAAGCTTTCTTT
CASSEGRHTEAFF
>TRBV14|NA|NA|TRBJ2-4
TGTGCCAGCAGCTCCGTCGGGGTGGGGGAGAAGTACTTC
CASSSVGVGEKYF
>TRBV7-9|NA|few|TRBJ2-2
TGTGCCAGCAGCTACCTTGGGAACACCGGGGAGCTGTTTTTT
CASSYLGNTGELFF
>TRBV7-2|NA|few|TRBJ2-2
TGTGCCAGACCGGGGCCGGGAAGTAACACCGGGGAGCTGTTTTTT
CARPGPGSNTGELFF
>TRBV19|NA|NA|TRBJ2-1
TGTGCCAGTAGTATAGGTAGGGACACAACCTACAATGAGCAGTTCTTC
CASSIGRDTTYNEQFF
>TRBV11-2|TRBD2|NA|TRBJ2-1
TGTGCCAGCAGCTTAGTAGCGGGAGCGGGAAATGAGCAGTTCTTC
CASSLVAGAGNEQFF
>TRBV7-2|NA|few|TRBJ2-2
TGTGCCAGCAGCTTAGTCAGGGGGAACACCGGGGAGCTGTTTTTT
CASSLVRGNTGELFF